The rows below give T cell receptor beta chains drawn from one sample of a study of regulatory T cells in long-lasting Graves disease. One entry per CDR3 protein results from TCRdb running MiXCR on the multiplex PCR reads. The table shows 380,000 or so distinct CDR3 sequences, with about a sixth occurring only once. This same sample was also taken into another study, of T cells in Graves' hyperthyroidism and ophthalmopathy.

Source: peripheral blood mononuclear cells (PBMCs), taken at new diagnosis, from a patient treated with antithyroid drugs. Every receptor here comes from a woman younger than 30 with Graves disease. Each CDR3 is given with its conserved first and last residue. The order of the fields is clone size, D gene, J gene, V gene, CDR3 DNA, CDR3 protein. The D gene is left open where the match is weak. Where a row states a size, it is once, few, many or the class of an expanded clone; other rows omit it.

abundance: many
d_gene: .
j_gene: TRBJ1-1
v_gene: TRBV9
CDR3nt: TGTGCCAGCAGCGTAGTAGAGCGGGGAAACACTGAAGCTTTCTTT
CDR3aa: CASSVVERGNTEAFF

abundance: .
d_gene: TRBD1
j_gene: TRBJ1-5
v_gene: TRBV6-1
CDR3nt: TGTGCCAGCAGCGGACAGGGGGTGCAGCCCCAGCATTTT
CDR3aa: CASSGQGVQPQHF

abundance: many
d_gene: TRBD2
j_gene: TRBJ2-1
v_gene: TRBV24-1
CDR3nt: TGTGCCACCAGTGACCCAGCGGGAGCAGGCTACAATGAGCAGTTCTTC
CDR3aa: CATSDPAGAGYNEQFF

abundance: many
d_gene: TRBD2
j_gene: TRBJ2-5
v_gene: TRBV4-3
CDR3nt: TGCGCCAGCAGCCAAGTCGTCCCGGGGGGAGAGACCCAGTACTTC
CDR3aa: CASSQVVPGGETQYF

abundance: .
d_gene: TRBD2
j_gene: TRBJ2-3
v_gene: TRBV7-9
CDR3nt: TGTGCCAGCAGCTTAGCGAAGGATAGCGGGAACACAGATACGCAGTATTTT
CDR3aa: CASSLAKDSGNTDTQYF

abundance: many
d_gene: .
j_gene: TRBJ1-6
v_gene: TRBV6-1
CDR3nt: TGTGCCAGCAGTGAATGGGGGAATAATTCACCCCTCCACTTT
CDR3aa: CASSEWGNNSPLHF

abundance: many
d_gene: .
j_gene: TRBJ2-4
v_gene: TRBV5-6
CDR3nt: TGTGCCAGCAGCTTCGGCACACAACGTTCGACTAGTGACATTCAGTACTTC
CDR3aa: CASSFGTQRSTSDIQYF

abundance: .
d_gene: TRBD2
j_gene: TRBJ2-5
v_gene: TRBV3-1
CDR3nt: TGTGCCAGCAGCCTCGGGACTAGCGGGAGGGCCGAGGAGACCCAGTACTTC
CDR3aa: CASSLGTSGRAEETQYF

abundance: many
d_gene: TRBD2
j_gene: TRBJ2-2
v_gene: TRBV30
CDR3nt: TGTGCCTGGAAATTAGCGGGGGTGAACACCGGGGAGCTGTTTTTT
CDR3aa: CAWKLAGVNTGELFF

abundance: .
d_gene: TRBD1
j_gene: TRBJ1-5
v_gene: TRBV19
CDR3nt: TGTGCCAGTAGTGGGGACAGTCGATATAGCAATCAGCCCCAGCATTTT
CDR3aa: CASSGDSRYSNQPQHF

abundance: many
d_gene: .
j_gene: TRBJ1-5
v_gene: TRBV18
CDR3nt: TGTGCCAGCTCTCCGGGACGAGAAAAGCCCCAGCATTTT
CDR3aa: CASSPGREKPQHF

abundance: .
d_gene: .
j_gene: TRBJ1-4
v_gene: TRBV13
CDR3nt: TGTGCCAGCAGCTTAAGGACCCCTTCGGGTGATGAAAAACTGTTTTTT
CDR3aa: CASSLRTPSGDEKLFF